The 18 T cell receptor beta chains presented below share a single source sample, sequenced in a study of cytomegalovirus exposure and HLA in healthy donors. 13 Jbeta primers and 60 Vbeta primers were used for the PCR. TCRdb's table, derived via immunoSEQ multiplex PCR, lists solely in-frame clones and lacks some. The sample has about 110,000 clones, 65% to 90% seen once. The source material was PBMCs. The source of these receptors is a man aged 50-60 years in good health and CMV-seronegative.

This sequence joins TRBV6-1 and TRBJ1-5; tentatively, D is TRBD1 (6 bases). CDR1 is MNHNS and CDR2 is SASEGT in the germline V gene. Trimming took off 2 bases at V and 2 bases at J, with 13 bases between the two ends. The CDR3 runs to 16 residues. This chain's CDR3 is CASSEQGTLGNQPQHF. In nucleotides, the CDR3 is TGTGCCAGCAGTGAACAGGGGACGCTTGGCAATCAGCCCCAGCATTTT.

J is TRBJ1-5 and V is TRBV5-1; D remains unclear. CDR3 length: 13 amino acids. Germline V CDR1 and CDR2: SGHRS, YFSETQ. V was cut by 0 bases and J by 5 bases, with 6 bases left in between. CDR3 nucleotide sequence: TGCGCCAGCAGCTTGGGGCTCGATCAGCCCCAGCATTTT. It encodes CASSLGLDQPQHF.

This clone was counted a few times. V and J are TRBV4-2 and TRBJ1-4; D gene ambiguous. Germline loops: CDR1 LGHNA, CDR2 YNFKEQ. This CDR3 has 16 residues. V was pared by 0 bases and J by 7 bases, with 15 bases between. Written as DNA, the CDR3 is TGTGCCAGCAGCCAAGAGAGTAGTGCGGGTGGTGAAAAACTGTTTTTT. This gives the protein CASSQESSAGGEKLFF.

The chain combines TRBV25-1 with TRBJ2-5; D not resolved. There are 15 residues in the CDR3. Trimming took off 0 bases at V and 1 base at J, with 9 bases between the two ends. In germline, CDR1 is MGHDK, CDR2 SYGVNS. In DNA, the CDR3 is TGTGCCAGCAGTGAATATGTGGGCAGCCAAGAGACCCAGTACTTC. Amino acids: CASSEYVGSQETQYF.

J is TRBJ2-3 and V is TRBV9; TRBD1 might be the D (5 bases). V was shortened by 0 bases and J by 5 bases, with 13 bases between the two germline ends. The germline V gene has CDR1 SGDLS and CDR2 YYNGEE. The CDR3 contains 15 residues. CDR3 nucleotide sequence: TGTGCCAGCAGCGTAGTTGGGCTAACAGGAGATACGCAGTATTTT. Its translation is CASSVVGLTGDTQYF.

J is TRBJ1-5 and V is TRBV19, with D possibly TRBD1 on 6 matching bases. The V gene's germline CDR1 is LNHDA and CDR2 SQIVND (reference sequence). V lost 6 bases, J lost 0 bases, and 9 bases lay in between. This CDR3 spans 14 amino acids. This CDR3 reads CASRMGASNQPQHF. CDR3 in DNA: TGTGCCAGTAGAATGGGGGCTAGCAATCAGCCCCAGCATTTT.

This chain connects TRBV2 to TRBJ2-1; D may be TRBD1 (6 bases). Per germline, CDR1 SNHLY and CDR2 FYNNEI. V was pared by 1 base and J by 1 base, with 11 bases between. This CDR3 spans 16 amino acids. The CDR3 region has the DNA TGTGCCAGCAGTGAAGTTACAGGGAGATCCTACAATGAGCAGTTCTTC. It specifies CASSEVTGRSYNEQFF. Full variable domain (rest looked up from reference TRBV2 and TRBJ2-1): EPEVTQTPSHQVTQMGQEVILRCVPISNHLYFYWYRQILGQKVEFLVSFYNNEISEKSEIFDDQFSVERPDGSNFTLKIRSTKLEDSAMYFCASSEVTGRSYNEQFFGPGTRLTVL.

V usage is TRBV7-3 and J usage is TRBJ2-1, with TRBD2 matching over 11 bases. V lost 5 bases, J lost 3 bases, and 0 bases stayed unmatched. CDR1 SGHTA and CDR2 FQGTGA come from the germline V gene. The CDR3 loop spans 14 amino acids. The chain's CDR3 is CASSGTSGYNEQFF. The CDR3 nucleotides read TGTGCCAGCAGCGGGACTAGCGGCTACAATGAGCAGTTCTTC.

This rearrangement joins TRBV4-1 to TRBJ1-5, with D uncertain. Per the germline V gene, CDR1 is MGHRA and CDR2 is YSYEKL. The CDR3 has 13 amino acids. Trimming pared 0 bases from V and 4 bases from J, leaving 4 bases between. The CDR3 nucleotides read TGCGCCAGCAGCCAAGAGAGGAATCAGCCCCAGCATTTT. Translating it yields CASSQERNQPQHF.

The genes are TRBV6-6 and TRBJ2-1; 11 bases are a match to TRBD2. This CDR3 is built from 15 residues. The V gene end was trimmed by 6 bases and the J gene end by 8 bases; junction bases not matched to a gene: 9. CDR1 MNHNY and CDR2 SVGAGI come from the germline V gene (reference sequence). The CDR3 DNA is TGTGCCAGCAGGGGAACTAGCGGGGGTCGGGATGAGCAGTTCTTC. The encoded protein is CASRGTSGGRDEQFF.

The sample holds one count of this clone. V usage is TRBV2 and J usage is TRBJ2-5; 8 bases map to TRBD2. This CDR3 contains 16 residues. The germline V gene has CDR1 SNHLY and CDR2 FYNNEI. Trimming removed 1 base from V and 3 bases from J; junction bases left unmatched: 7. CDR3: CASSEGAGGVEETQYF. The CDR3 coding sequence is TGTGCCAGCAGTGAAGGGGCGGGGGGCGTTGAAGAGACCCAGTACTTC.

The chain employs TRBV10-1 and TRBJ1-4; 7 nucleotides agree with TRBD1. CDR3 length: 14 amino acids. V was pared by 8 bases and J by 5 bases, with 8 bases of the junction left unmatched. CDR1 is WNHNN, CDR2 SYGVQD, per germline (reference sequence). CDR3 sequence (DNA): TGCGCCAGCGCGACCGGGACAGAAAATGAAAAACTGTTTTTT. Translated, it gives CASATGTENEKLFF.

The chain combines TRBV5-1 with TRBJ2-2; 12 bases agree with TRBD2. V shed 4 bases, J shed 5 bases, and the junction held 3 bases outside the gene matches. CDR3 length: 15 amino acids. Germline CDR1 is SGHRS and CDR2 is YFSETQ. CDR3 bases: TGCGCCAGCAGCAAAGGACTAGCGGGGACCGGGGAGCTGTTTTTT. This encodes CASSKGLAGTGELFF.

The chain is built from TRBV7-2 and TRBJ2-1, with 9 bases that match TRBD1. Germline-derived CDR1 and CDR2 are SGHTA and FQGNSA. The trim removed 3 bases at V and 4 bases at J, leaving 7 bases unmatched. The CDR3 extends over 16 amino acids. The CDR3 loop is CASSFTGTGSYNEQFF. The CDR3, as DNA: TGTGCCAGCAGCTTTACCGGGACAGGGTCTTACAATGAGCAGTTCTTC.

V usage is TRBV29-1 and J usage is TRBJ2-4; the match to TRBD1 covers 7 bases. The V segment lost 7 bases and the J segment 6 bases; nucleotides outside the gene matches: 9. CDR3 length equals 13 residues. Germline loops: CDR1 SQVTM, CDR2 ANQGSEA. The CDR3 sequence is CSGRGIGGNIQYF. The CDR3, as DNA: TGCAGCGGCAGGGGGATAGGGGGAAACATTCAGTACTTC. The variable domain in full, with the rest retrieved from reference TRBV29-1 and TRBJ2-4, is SAVISQKPSRDICQRGTSLTIQCQVDSQVTMMFWYRQQPGQSLTLIATANQGSEATYESGFVIDKFPISRPNLTFSTLTVSNMSPEDSSIYLCSGRGIGGNIQYFGAGTRLSVL.

This clone was seen just once. This rearrangement joins TRBV7-2 to TRBJ2-1; 8 bases map to TRBD1. V gave up 5 bases and J gave up 0 bases; unmatched junction bases: 6. The CDR3 covers 16 residues. CDR1 is SGHTA and CDR2 is FQGNSA in the germline V gene. The CDR3 nucleotides read TGTGCCAGCAGCCCGGGGACAGGTAGCTCCTACAATGAGCAGTTCTTC. It codes for CASSPGTGSSYNEQFF. The full variable domain, rest sourced from reference TRBV7-2 and TRBJ2-1, is GAGVSQSPSNKVTEKGKDVELRCDPISGHTALYWYRQSLGQGLEFLIYFQGNSAPDKSGLPSDRFSAERTGGSVSTLTIQRTQQEDSAVYLCASSPGTGSSYNEQFFGPGTRLTVL.

The chain is built from TRBV5-1 and TRBJ2-7; D possibly corresponds to TRBD2 (5 bases). V lost 6 bases and J 0 bases, leaving 10 bases between the germline ends. Germline assignment: CDR1 SGHRS and CDR2 YFSETQ. The CDR3 is 13 amino acids. The CDR3 DNA follows: TGCGCCAGCACGGGGTACCGCTCCTACGAGCAGTACTTC. Encoded protein: CASTGYRSYEQYF.

The chain recombines TRBV7-2 with TRBJ1-1; no definite D call. CDR1 and CDR2 (germline): SGHTA, FQGNSA. V was clipped by 4 bases and J by 11 bases, with 23 bases between them. There are 15 residues in the CDR3. DNA of the CDR3: TGTGCCAGCAGCTCGACCCTCTTGTTGGGAGGAATGGCTTTCTTT. As protein: CASSSTLLLGGMAFF.